This TCR beta chain was profiled in a study of vaccination effects on CD4 cells after COVID-19. Study context: Participants were vaccinated with two doses of either the BNT162b2 or mRNA-1273 vaccine.

The assay was immunoSEQ multiplex PCR, and TCRdb's table has in-frame clones only and misses some. The table records about 37,000 clones, approximately 75% of them present only once. Isolating CD4+ T cells followed roughly ten days of culture. No vaccinee had earlier SARS-CoV-2 infection, and nucleocapsid antibodies were negative. Researchers swapped half the medium for IL-2 medium on both days 3 and 7. This CDR3 is built from 13 residues. Germline CDR1 is SGHTA and CDR2 is FQGTGA. Trimming stripped 3 bases from V and 9 bases from J, with 9 bases between. A few counts support this clone. What it recognizes is unknown.

The material was CD4+ T cells from PBMCs cultured without peptide, obtained before COVID-19 vaccination. This receptor was identified in a human donor who received a COVID-19 vaccine. The V gene is TRBV7-3, the J gene TRBJ1-6; D remains unclear. The CDR3 sequence: CASSFGETSPLHF. The DNA of the CDR3 is TGTGCCAGCAGCTTTGGGGAGACTTCACCCCTCCACTTT.